This T cell receptor (beta chain) was identified in a study of early T cells in non-severe SARS-CoV-2 infection. At least ten counts were recorded for this clonotype. There are 13 residues in the CDR3. CDR1 is SGHVS, CDR2 FQNEAQ, per germline. V was trimmed by 1 base and J by 9 bases, leaving 12 bases between them. Via MiXCR, TCRdb re-called the 5' RACE reads, giving one row per CDR3 protein. The table lists roughly 63,000 distinct CDR3 sequences, around 12% of them singletons. V gene TRBV7-8 combines with J gene TRBJ1-2; D gene uncertain. Specimen: whole blood. The clonotype comes from an adult who was a healthcare worker with PCR-confirmed SARS-CoV-2 infection or an uninfected control (not recorded which). DNA of the CDR3: TGTGCCAGCAGCTTAGGGCAGACTATGAGCTACACCTTC. It specifies CASSLGQTMSYTF. The full variable domain, with the rest looked up from reference TRBV7-8 and TRBJ1-2, is GAGVSQSPRYKVAKRGQDVALRCDPISGHVSLFWYQQALGQGPEFLTYFQNEAQLDKSGLPSDRFFAERPEGSVSTLKIQRTQQEDSAVYLCASSLGQTMSYTFGSGTRLTVV.